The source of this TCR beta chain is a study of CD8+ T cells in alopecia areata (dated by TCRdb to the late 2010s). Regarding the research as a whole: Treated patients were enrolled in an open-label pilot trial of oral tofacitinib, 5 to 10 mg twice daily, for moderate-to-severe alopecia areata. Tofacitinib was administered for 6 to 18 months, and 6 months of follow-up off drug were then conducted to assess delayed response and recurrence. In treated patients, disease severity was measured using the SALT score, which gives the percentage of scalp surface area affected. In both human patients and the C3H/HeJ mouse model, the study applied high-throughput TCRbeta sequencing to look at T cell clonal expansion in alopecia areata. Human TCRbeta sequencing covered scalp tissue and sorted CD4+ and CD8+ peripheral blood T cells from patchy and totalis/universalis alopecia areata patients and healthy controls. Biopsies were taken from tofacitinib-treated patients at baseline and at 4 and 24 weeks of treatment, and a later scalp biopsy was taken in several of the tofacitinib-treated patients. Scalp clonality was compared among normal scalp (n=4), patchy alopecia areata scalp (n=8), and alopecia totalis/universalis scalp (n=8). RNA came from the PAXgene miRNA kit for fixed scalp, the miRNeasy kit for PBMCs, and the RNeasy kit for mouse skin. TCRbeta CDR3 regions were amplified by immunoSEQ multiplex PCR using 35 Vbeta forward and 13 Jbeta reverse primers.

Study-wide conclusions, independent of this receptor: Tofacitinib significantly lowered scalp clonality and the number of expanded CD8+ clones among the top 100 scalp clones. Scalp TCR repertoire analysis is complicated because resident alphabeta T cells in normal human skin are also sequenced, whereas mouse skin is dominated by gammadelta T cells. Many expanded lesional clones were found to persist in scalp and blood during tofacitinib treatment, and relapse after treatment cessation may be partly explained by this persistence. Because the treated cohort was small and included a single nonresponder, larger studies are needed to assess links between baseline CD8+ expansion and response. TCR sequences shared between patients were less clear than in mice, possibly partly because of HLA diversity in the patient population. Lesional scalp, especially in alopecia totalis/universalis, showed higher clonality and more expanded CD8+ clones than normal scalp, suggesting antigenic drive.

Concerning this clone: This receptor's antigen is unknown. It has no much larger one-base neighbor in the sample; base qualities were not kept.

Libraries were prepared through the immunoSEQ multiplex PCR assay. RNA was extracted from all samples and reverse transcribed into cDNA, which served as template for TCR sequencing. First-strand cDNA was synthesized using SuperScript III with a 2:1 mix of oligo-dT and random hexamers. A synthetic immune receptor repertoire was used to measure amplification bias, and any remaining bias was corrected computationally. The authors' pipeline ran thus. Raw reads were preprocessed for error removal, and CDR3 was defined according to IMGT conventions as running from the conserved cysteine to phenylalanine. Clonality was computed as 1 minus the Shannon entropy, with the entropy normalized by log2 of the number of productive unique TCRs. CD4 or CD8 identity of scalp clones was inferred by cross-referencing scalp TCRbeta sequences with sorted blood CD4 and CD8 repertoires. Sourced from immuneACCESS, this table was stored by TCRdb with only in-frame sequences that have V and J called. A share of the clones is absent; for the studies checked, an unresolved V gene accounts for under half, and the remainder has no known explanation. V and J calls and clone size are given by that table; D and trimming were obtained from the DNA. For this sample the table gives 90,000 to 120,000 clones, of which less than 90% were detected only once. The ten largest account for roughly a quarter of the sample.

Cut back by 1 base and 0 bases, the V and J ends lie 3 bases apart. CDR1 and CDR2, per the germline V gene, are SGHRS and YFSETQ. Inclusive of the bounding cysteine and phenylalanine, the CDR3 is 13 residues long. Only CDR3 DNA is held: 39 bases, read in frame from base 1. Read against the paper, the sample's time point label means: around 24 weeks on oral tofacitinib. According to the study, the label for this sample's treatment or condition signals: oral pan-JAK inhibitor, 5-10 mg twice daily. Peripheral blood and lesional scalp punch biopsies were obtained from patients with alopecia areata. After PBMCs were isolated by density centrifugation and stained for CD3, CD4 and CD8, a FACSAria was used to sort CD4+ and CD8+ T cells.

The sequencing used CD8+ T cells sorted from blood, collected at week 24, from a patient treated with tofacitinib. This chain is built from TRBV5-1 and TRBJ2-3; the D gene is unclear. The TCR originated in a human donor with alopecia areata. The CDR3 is CASSLRSTDTQYF. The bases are TGCGCCAGCAGCTTGAGAAGCACAGATACGCAGTATTTT.